This T cell receptor beta chain derives from a study of blood T cell repertoires in COVID-19. Authors' processing steps: Estimates of nucleated cell counts were drawn from the amplification of reference gene primers. Method: immunoSEQ multiplex PCR; TCRdb's copy keeps in-frame clones and lacks some. V, J and clone size were drawn from that table, and D and trimming were deduced from the DNA. The data contain over 85,000 clones, approximately 86% of them seen just once; the ten biggest clones take up more than 5%. Germline loops: CDR1 SGHTA, CDR2 FQGTGA. The ends lost 4 bases at V and 6 bases at J; junction bases unmatched: 15. The CDR3 has 18 amino acids.

The chain employs TRBV7-3 and TRBJ2-1, with 10 positions matching TRBD2. This clonotype was obtained from a woman in her forties or fifties with COVID-19, enrolled during active disease. The material sequenced was peripheral blood. CDR3 loop: CASSSRGWTAGGLNEQFF. CDR3 sequence (DNA): TGTGCCAGCAGCTCCCGAGGTTGGACAGCGGGGGGGCTCAATGAGCAGTTCTTC.